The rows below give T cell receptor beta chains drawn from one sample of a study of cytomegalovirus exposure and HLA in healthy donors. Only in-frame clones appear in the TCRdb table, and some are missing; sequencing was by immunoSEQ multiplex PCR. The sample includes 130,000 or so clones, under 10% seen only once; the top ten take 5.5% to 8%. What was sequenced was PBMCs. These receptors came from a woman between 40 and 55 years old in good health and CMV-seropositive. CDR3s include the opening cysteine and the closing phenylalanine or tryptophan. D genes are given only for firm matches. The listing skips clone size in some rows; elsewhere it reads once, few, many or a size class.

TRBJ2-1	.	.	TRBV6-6	CASSYSEEMGQFF	TGTGCCAGCAGTTACTCAGAGGAAATGGGGCAGTTCTTC
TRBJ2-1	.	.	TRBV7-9	CASSLRRGKNEQFF	TGTGCCAGCAGCTTACGCAGGGGCAAGAATGAGCAGTTCTTC
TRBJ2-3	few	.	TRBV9	CASSAWQGTDTQYF	TGTGCCAGCAGCGCCTGGCAGGGCACAGATACGCAGTATTTT
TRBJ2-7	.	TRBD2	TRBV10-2	CASSASGSEQYF	TGCGCCAGCAGTGCTAGCGGATCCGAGCAGTACTTC
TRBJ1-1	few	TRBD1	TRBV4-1	CASSQDETGAYTEAFF	TGCGCCAGCAGCCAAGATGAAACAGGGGCGTACACTGAAGCTTTCTTT
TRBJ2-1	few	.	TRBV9	CASSLRLSYNEQFF	TGTGCCAGCAGTTTGAGACTAAGCTACAATGAGCAGTTCTTC
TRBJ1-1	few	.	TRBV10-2	CASRELQGRGDTEAFF	TGCGCCAGCAGAGAACTACAGGGACGTGGTGACACTGAAGCTTTCTTT
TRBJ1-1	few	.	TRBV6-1	CASSEIRTDTEAFF	TGTGCCAGCAGCGAAATTCGGACAGACACTGAAGCTTTCTTT
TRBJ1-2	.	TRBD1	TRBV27	CASSPGQGLGGYTF	TGTGCCAGCAGTCCGGGACAGGGGTTGGGGGGCTACACCTTC
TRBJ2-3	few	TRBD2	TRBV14	CASSQGRQRGLADTQYF	TGTGCCAGCAGCCAAGGAAGACAGCGGGGCTTAGCAGATACGCAGTATTTT